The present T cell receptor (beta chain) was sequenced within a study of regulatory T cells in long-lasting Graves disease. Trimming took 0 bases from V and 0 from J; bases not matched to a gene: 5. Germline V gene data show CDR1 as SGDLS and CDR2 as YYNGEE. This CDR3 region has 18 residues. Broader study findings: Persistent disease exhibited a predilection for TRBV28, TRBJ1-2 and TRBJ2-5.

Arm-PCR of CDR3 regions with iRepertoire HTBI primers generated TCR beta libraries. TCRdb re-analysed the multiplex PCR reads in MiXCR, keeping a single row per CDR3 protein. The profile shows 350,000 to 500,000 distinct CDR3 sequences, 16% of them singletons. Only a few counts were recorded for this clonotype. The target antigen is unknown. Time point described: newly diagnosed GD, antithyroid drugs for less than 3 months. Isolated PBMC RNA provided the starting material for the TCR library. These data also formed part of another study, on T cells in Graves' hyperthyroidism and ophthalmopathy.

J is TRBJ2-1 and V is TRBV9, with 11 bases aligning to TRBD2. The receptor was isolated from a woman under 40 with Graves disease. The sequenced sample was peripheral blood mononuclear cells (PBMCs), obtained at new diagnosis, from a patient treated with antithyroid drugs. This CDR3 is CASSVGLAGTRSYNEQFF. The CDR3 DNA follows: TGTGCCAGCAGCGTAGGACTAGCGGGAACCCGCTCCTACAATGAGCAGTTCTTC.